These T cell receptor beta chains were read from a single sample in a study of control samples from healthy donors and cancer patients. Here immunoSEQ multiplex PCR was the method, and the copy in TCRdb shows in-frame clones only, minus some. The sample shows about 29,000 clones, roughly nine tenths of them seen only once. The sequenced material came from formalin-fixed, paraffin-embedded tissue. All receptors come from a female donor with melanoma. Both conserved end residues are part of each CDR3. D genes are given only for firm matches. Only part of the rows carry a size: once, few, many, or a class if the clone is expanded.

CDR3,DNA,J,D,size,V
CASSTHTGELFF,TGTGCCAGTAGTACTCACACCGGGGAGCTGTTTTTT,TRBJ2-2,.,.,TRBV19
CAWSGRGPNYGYTF,TGTGCCTGGAGTGGGAGGGGGCCGAACTATGGCTACACCTTC,TRBJ1-2,TRBD1,.,TRBV30
CASSLESYLGAFF,TGCGCCAGCAGCTTGGAATCCTATTTAGGAGCTTTCTTT,TRBJ1-1,.,.,TRBV5-1
CASSSQTSGGNEQFF,TGTGCCAGCAGCTCCCAGACTAGCGGGGGTAATGAGCAGTTCTTC,TRBJ2-1,TRBD2,.,TRBV7-9
CASSLQGGDTGELFF,TGTGCCAGCAGCCTCCAGGGGGGAGACACCGGGGAGCTGTTTTTT,TRBJ2-2,.,.,TRBV4-2
CASSPISGTGSGNTIYF,TGTGCCAGCTCACCAATATCCGGGACCGGCTCTGGAAACACCATATATTTT,TRBJ1-3,.,.,TRBV18
CASSPGQGLSGANVLTF,TGTGCCAGCTCACCGGGACAGGGTTTATCTGGGGCCAACGTCCTGACTTTC,TRBJ2-6,TRBD1,once,TRBV18
CASSPEEGPYGYTF,TGTGCCAGTAGTCCCGAGGAGGGGCCCTATGGCTACACCTTC,TRBJ1-2,.,once,TRBV19
CATSRGLRGGESGYTF,TGTGCCACCAGCAGAGGCCTCCGAGGGGGCGAGAGTGGCTACACCTTC,TRBJ1-2,TRBD1,.,TRBV15
CASSQQVLGGHTEAFF,TGTGCCAGCAGCCAACAGGTGTTAGGGGGTCACACTGAAGCTTTCTTT,TRBJ1-1,.,.,TRBV4-2
CASSSIQTGAGTEAFF,TGTGCCAGCAGCTCGATCCAGACAGGGGCGGGCACTGAAGCTTTCTTT,TRBJ1-1,TRBD1,.,TRBV7-9
CASSLVGQVAFF,TGTGCCAGCAGCTTAGTAGGACAGGTGGCTTTCTTT,TRBJ1-1,TRBD1,few,TRBV7-9
CASSLVDFSYNEQFF,TGCGCCAGCAGCTTGGTGGACTTCTCCTACAATGAGCAGTTCTTC,TRBJ2-1,.,.,TRBV5-1
CASSPPTGGDSYEQYF,TGTGCCAGCTCACCACCTACGGGAGGGGACTCCTACGAGCAGTACTTC,TRBJ2-7,TRBD2,once,TRBV18
CASSEPGQARGNTIYF,TGTGCCAGCAGTGAACCAGGACAGGCCCGTGGAAACACCATATATTTT,TRBJ1-3,TRBD1,.,TRBV2
CASSLATGNTIYF,TGTGCCAGCAGCTTGGCAACAGGAAACACCATATATTTT,TRBJ1-3,.,.,TRBV5-6
CASSGQTTGELFF,TGCGCCAGCAGTGGGCAGACGACCGGGGAGCTGTTTTTT,TRBJ2-2,.,few,TRBV10-1
CASAHGGSPTTDTQYF,TGTGCCAGCGCACACGGGGGGAGTCCCACAACAGATACGCAGTATTTT,TRBJ2-3,.,.,TRBV21-1
CASSLEEVGPNTEAFF,TGTGCCAGCAGCTTAGAAGAGGTAGGGCCGAACACTGAAGCTTTCTTT,TRBJ1-1,.,.,TRBV7-9
CASSGTGNHSYEQYF,TGTGCCAGCAGCGGGACAGGGAACCACTCCTACGAGCAGTACTTC,TRBJ2-7,TRBD1,.,TRBV7-9
CASKVVGRDNSPLHF,TGTGCCAGTAAGGTAGTTGGCAGGGATAATTCACCCCTCCACTTT,TRBJ1-6,.,.,TRBV19
CASSFGTGAGVNEKLFF,TGTGCCAGCAGTTTCGGGACAGGGGCGGGTGTTAATGAAAAACTGTTTTTT,TRBJ1-4,TRBD1,few,TRBV27
CASSSGATGVTGGYTF,TGTGCCAGCAGTTCCGGTGCGACAGGGGTGACAGGAGGCTACACCTTC,TRBJ1-2,TRBD1,.,TRBV27
CASSLRNSFSTEAFF,TGTGCCAGCAGCTTAAGGAATAGCTTCTCGACTGAAGCTTTCTTT,TRBJ1-1,.,.,TRBV7-2
CASSQVSRGGGEQFF,TGCGCCAGCAGCCAAGTATCACGGGGAGGGGGTGAGCAGTTCTTC,TRBJ2-1,.,.,TRBV4-3
CASSLDWVSTSTMNNEQFF,TGTGCCAGCAGTCTGGACTGGGTAAGCACATCAACTATGAACAATGAGCAGTTCTTC,TRBJ2-1,.,.,TRBV6-6
CASSYGAPEKLFF,TGTGCCAGCAGTTACGGGGCCCCTGAAAAACTGTTTTTT,TRBJ1-4,.,.,TRBV6-6
CAWSVQGGSYNEQFF,TGTGCCTGGAGTGTACAAGGGGGCTCCTACAATGAGCAGTTCTTC,TRBJ2-1,.,few,TRBV30
CASSLQGSRNTDTQYF,TGTGCCAGCTCACTACAGGGTTCGAGGAACACAGATACGCAGTATTTT,TRBJ2-3,.,.,TRBV18
CASRFGRVAGQSQHF,TGTGCCAGCAGGTTCGGGCGGGTTGCAGGTCAGTCCCAGCATTTT,TRBJ1-5,.,.,TRBV28
CASTQPRDSYGYTF,TGTGCCAGTACCCAACCTAGGGACAGCTATGGCTACACCTTC,TRBJ1-2,TRBD1,.,TRBV19
CASSPGVRSGNTIYF,TGTGCCAGCTCACCGGGGGTTCGCTCTGGAAACACCATATATTTT,TRBJ1-3,.,.,TRBV18
CASSIDRGSEQYF,TGTGCCAGTAGTATAGATCGAGGGAGCGAGCAGTACTTC,TRBJ2-7,.,.,TRBV19
CASNSGVYNEQFF,TGTGCCAGTAATAGCGGGGTCTACAATGAGCAGTTCTTC,TRBJ2-1,TRBD2,.,TRBV19
CASSRTLNPGPRVEQYF,TGTGCCAGCAGCCGAACCCTGAATCCCGGCCCAAGGGTCGAGCAGTACTTC,TRBJ2-7,.,few,TRBV6-2/TRBV6-3
CASSKAGQTNQPQHF,TGTGCCAGCAGCAAAGCGGGACAGACCAATCAGCCCCAGCATTTT,TRBJ1-5,.,.,TRBV21-1
CASSLIRTNGYTF,TGTGCCAGCAGCTTAATCCGGACGAATGGCTACACCTTC,TRBJ1-2,.,.,TRBV7-3
CASSKYETSRGVDTGELFF,TGTGCCAGCAGCAAATATGAGACTAGCAGGGGGGTAGACACCGGGGAGCTGTTTTTT,TRBJ2-2,.,.,TRBV21-1
CASSFGISSYNEQFF,TGTGCCAGCAGTTTTGGGATAAGCTCCTACAATGAGCAGTTCTTC,TRBJ2-1,.,.,TRBV6-5
CASSYSTFLANEKLFF,TGTGCCAGCAGTTACTCTACCTTTTTAGCTAATGAAAAACTGTTTTTT,TRBJ1-4,.,.,TRBV6-6
CAISEGRGSSGANVLTF,TGTGCCATCAGTGAAGGGAGGGGGAGCTCTGGGGCCAACGTCCTGACTTTC,TRBJ2-6,.,few,TRBV10-3
CASMAGSNQPQHF,TGTGCCAGCATGGCAGGTAGCAATCAGCCCCAGCATTTT,TRBJ1-5,.,.,TRBV6-5
CASSLRTGDYGYTF,TGTGCCAGCAGCCTGCGGACAGGGGACTATGGCTACACCTTC,TRBJ1-2,TRBD1,.,TRBV7-8
CASSSIVRDRSTDTQYF,TGTGCCAGCAGCTCCATCGTGCGGGACCGAAGCACAGATACGCAGTATTTT,TRBJ2-3,.,once,TRBV3-1/TRBV3-2
CASRFQGLAGAYEQYF,TGTGCCAGCCGTTTCCAAGGACTAGCGGGGGCCTACGAGCAGTACTTC,TRBJ2-7,TRBD2,.,TRBV27